This passage covers 10 T cell receptor beta chains from one sample sequenced in a study of T cells in women clearing cervical HPV infection (dated by TCRdb to about 2018). Libraries were constructed by the immunoSEQ multiplex PCR assay. TCRdb's version of the immuneACCESS table is confined to in-frame rearrangements and falls short of the full clone set. An unresolved V gene accounts for under half of the shortfall where checked; the remainder is of unknown origin. The sample table records approximately 31,000 clones. The ten largest clonotypes hold around 3% of the sample. The sequenced sample was blood buffy coat. Every receptor here comes from a woman between 18 and 70 years old with a cervical HPV16 infection that either progressed to CIN3+ or cleared (not recorded which).

A remark on this clone: The sequenced fragment ends 3 residues before the CDR3 boundary, so the rest is inferred from the germline J gene. This chain links TRBV5-1 with TRBJ2-3, with 9 bases identical to TRBD1. The CDR3 is 14 amino acids. Germline V gene data show CDR1 as SGHRS and CDR2 as YFSETQ. Losses at the gene ends were 4 bases for V and 2 bases for J; bases not matched to a gene: 2. The covered CDR3 bases are TGCGCCAGCAGCGGGACAGGGTCCACAGATACG. Encoded protein: CASSGTGSTDT. In full, the CDR3 is CASSGTGSTDTQYF.

Concerning this clone itself: The read comes to an end 3 residues before the CDR3 does, leaving the germline J gene to fill in the end. The rearrangement links TRBV7-3 to TRBJ2-7; D is ambiguous. V lost 4 bases and J 6 bases, leaving 7 bases between the germline ends. Germline V gene data show CDR1 as SGHTA and CDR2 as FQGTGA. This CDR3 has 11 residues. The CDR3 sequence is CASSSGGEQYF. The sequenced part of the CDR3 DNA is TGTGCCAGCAGCTCGGGTGGCGAG. Full variable domain (remainder filled in from reference TRBV7-3 and TRBJ2-7): GAGVSQTPSNKVTEKGKYVELRCDPISGHTALYWYRQSLGQGPEFLIYFQGTGAADDSGLPNDRFFAVRPEGSVSTLKIQRTERGDSAVYLCASSSGGEQYFGPGTRLTVT.

A note on this clone: The sequenced fragment ends 3 residues before the CDR3 boundary, so the rest is inferred from the germline J gene. The chain links TRBV2 to TRBJ1-2, with D tentatively TRBD1 (5 bases). The CDR3 loop spans 19 amino acids. The V gene's germline CDR1 is SNHLY and CDR2 FYNNEI. The CDR3 bases that were read are TGTGCCAGCAGTGAAGAAGCCCAGCGGGGGGTTTATATCCCAGATACC. Amino acid sequence: CASSEEAQRGVYIPDT. In full, the CDR3 reads CASSEEAQRGVYIPDTYTF.

As to this clone: Sequencing ends 3 residues short of the CDR3 end; the germline J gene provides the rest. The V and J genes are TRBV20-1 and TRBJ2-4, with a weak D call TRBD2 (7 bases). CDR1 DFQATT and CDR2 SNEGSKA come from the germline V gene (reference sequence). The CDR3 runs to 18 residues. The DNA read from the CDR3 is TGCAGTGCTAGAGATCGAGGGAGGGGGATGTTTGATAACTATGGT. Its translation: CSARDRGRGMFDNYG. The entire CDR3 sequence reads CSARDRGRGMFDNYGQYF.

For this clone: The sequenced fragment ends 3 residues before the CDR3 boundary, so the rest is inferred from the germline J gene. The gene calls are TRBV5-4 and TRBJ2-3; 7 nucleotides match TRBD1. The CDR3 loop spans 16 amino acids. Germline values: CDR1 SGHNT, CDR2 YYREEE (reference sequence). With 6 bases clipped from V and 2 bases from J, the junction kept 12 bases outside the gene matches. This CDR3 is CASTELTGSPTDTQYF. The CDR3 DNA, read in part, is TGTGCCAGCACCGAATTGACAGGGAGCCCCACAGATACG.

For this clone: Read sequence stops 3 residues before the CDR3 end, and the germline J gene provides the missing end. The rearrangement uses TRBV20-1 and TRBJ2-3, with 8 bases identical to TRBD2. The germline CDR1 and CDR2 sequences are DFQATT and SNEGSKA (reference sequence). This CDR3 is built from 17 residues. The CDR3 DNA, read in part, is TGCAGTGCTAGAGATCCGTCCGGGACTAGTCGCCAGGGGACG. Translation gives CSARDPSGTSRQGT. The entire CDR3 is CSARDPSGTSRQGTQYF.

Note on this clone: The CDR3 extends 3 residues past the end of the read, so its final part is completed from the germline J gene. The V and J genes are TRBV19 and TRBJ2-5; perhaps TRBD1 as D (6 bases). The V end lost 4 bases, the J end lost 0 bases, and 12 bases lay between the germline ends. CDR1 and CDR2 (germline): LNHDA, SQIVND (reference sequence). The CDR3 has 15 amino acids. CDR3 in amino acids: CASSTSGQNQETQYF. CDR3 DNA, as far as it was read: TGTGCCAGTAGTACCTCCGGACAGAACCAAGAGACC.

Note on this clone: The read ends 3 residues early relative to the CDR3; the germline J gene fills the gap. V is TRBV20-1 and J is TRBJ2-2; D assignment may be TRBD1 or TRBD2 (5 bases each). The germline CDR1 and CDR2 sequences are DFQATT and SNEGSKA (reference sequence). The ends were cut back, 3 bases at V and 4 bases at J, with 18 bases in the middle. This CDR3 is built from 16 residues. The CDR3 bases that were read are TGCAGTGCTAGTAAAACAGGAGGAGTTAGCACCGGGGAG. This sequence encodes CSASKTGGVSTGE. The full CDR3 sequence reads CSASKTGGVSTGELFF.

Turning to this clone: The CDR3 extends 3 residues past the end of the read, so its final part is completed from the germline J gene. This rearrangement joins TRBV10-2 to TRBJ2-3; D ambiguous. Germline V lookup: CDR1 WSHSY, CDR2 SAAADI. The CDR3 is made up of 17 amino acids. Trimming left V 5 bases short and J 0 bases short, with 18 bases between. The part of the CDR3 DNA that was read is TGCGCCAGCAGTCGACTCCTTTGGAGTGCTAGCACAGATACG. This gives the protein CASSRLLWSASTDT. The entire CDR3 protein reads CASSRLLWSASTDTQYF.

To note about this clone: Read sequence stops 3 residues before the CDR3 end, and the germline J gene provides the missing end. The chain uses TRBV29-1 and TRBJ2-1, with 8 bases identical to TRBD1. CDR3 length equals 12 residues. Per germline, CDR1 SQVTM and CDR2 ANQGSEA. V shed 8 bases and J 9 bases; nucleotides not matched to a gene: 9. CDR3 bases read: TGCAGCTTCGGACAGGGTGTATTTGAG. It specifies CSFGQGVFE. Given in full, the CDR3 is CSFGQGVFEQFF.